Below, 8 T cell receptor beta chains from the same sample are listed, as sequenced in a study of beta chain features in type 1 diabetes. TCRB transcripts that were expressed got sequenced, as all of the isolated RNA had been reverse transcribed. Generated by immunoSEQ multiplex PCR, the TCRdb table keeps only in-frame clones and is missing some. The repertoire holds under 800,000 clones, with around 15% as singletons. The sequenced sample was naive CD4+ T cells from blood. The receptor set was obtained from a man between 18 and 35 years old in good health.

The chain uses TRBV19 and TRBJ1-2; D remains unclear. The CDR3 has 14 residues. CDR1 and CDR2 from the germline V gene are LNHDA and SQIVND (reference sequence). V was clipped by 6 bases and J by 1 base, with 12 bases between them. This CDR3 reads CASSSTTNNYGYTF. Here the CDR3 DNA reads TGTGCCAGTAGCAGCACGACGAATAACTATGGCTACACCTTC. Full variable domain (remainder filled in from reference TRBV19 and TRBJ1-2): DGGITQSPKYLFRKEGQNVTLSCEQNLNHDAMYWYRQDPGQGLRLIYYSQIVNDFQKGDIAEGYSVSREKKESFPLTVTSAQKNPTAFYLCASSSTTNNYGYTFGSGTRLTVV.

The gene calls are TRBV7-2 and TRBJ2-2; D remains ambiguous. This CDR3 contains 15 residues. The germline V and J ends were trimmed by 2 bases and 0 bases, with 7 bases remaining between them. CDR1 and CDR2 from the germline V gene are SGHTA and FQGNSA. The CDR3 DNA sequence: TGTGCCAGCAGCTTAATGACCCCGAACACCGGGGAGCTGTTTTTT. Translated, it gives CASSLMTPNTGELFF.

The V call is TRBV19, the J call TRBJ1-1, with D unresolved. There are 11 residues in the CDR3. The V end was cut by 6 bases, the J end by 4 bases, with 6 bases between. Germline CDR1 is LNHDA and CDR2 is SQIVND (reference sequence). The CDR3 sequence is CASRPSTEAFF. DNA for the CDR3: TGTGCCAGTAGGCCCTCCACTGAAGCTTTCTTT.

V usage is TRBV21-1 and J usage is TRBJ2-3. TRBV21-1 counts as a pseudogene. The CDR3 is 13 amino acids. Written as DNA, the CDR3 is TGTGCCAGCAGCAAGGGGAGCACAGATACGCAGTATTTT. Its translation is CASSKGSTDTQYF.

The chain links TRBV25-1 to TRBJ1-1, with 7 bases aligning to TRBD1. CDR1 MGHDK and CDR2 SYGVNS come from the germline V gene. CDR3 size: 16 residues. The trim removed 4 bases at V and 4 bases at J, leaving 12 bases unmatched. The DNA of the CDR3 is TGTGCCAGCAGTGGACAGGGCTTGCGGGTGGGCACTGAAGCTTTCTTT. Amino acids: CASSGQGLRVGTEAFF.

The rearrangement links TRBV27 to TRBJ2-7; TRBD1 or TRBD2 may be the D gene (5 bases each). The V and J ends lost 6 bases and 2 bases respectively, with 14 bases between them. CDR1 and CDR2 from the germline V gene are MNHEY and SMNVEV (reference sequence). The CDR3 length is 14 residues. CDR3 sequence reads: CASRRIQEAYEQYF. In DNA, the CDR3 is TGTGCCAGCAGACGAATACAGGAGGCCTACGAGCAGTACTTC.

This clone was counted between two and nine times. The V call is TRBV15, the J call TRBJ2-5; 8 bases match TRBD2. This CDR3 comprises 14 residues. The junction had 3 bases not matched to a gene; V was cut back by 1 base and J by 5 bases. Germline lookup yields CDR1 LNHNV and CDR2 YYDKDF (reference sequence). The CDR3 sequence: CATSRVRLAETQYF. The DNA for the CDR3 is TGTGCCACCAGCAGAGTCCGACTAGCGGAGACCCAGTACTTC.

V usage is TRBV6-4 and J usage is TRBJ2-2, with D possibly being TRBD1 or TRBD2 (6 bases each). This CDR3 contains 14 residues. Germline V lookup: CDR1 MRHNA, CDR2 SNTAGT. V shed 6 bases and J shed 4 bases, with 12 bases lying between them. The CDR3 DNA is TGTGCCAGCAGAAGGACGGGGGCCACCGGGGAGCTGTTTTTT. It translates to CASRRTGATGELFF.